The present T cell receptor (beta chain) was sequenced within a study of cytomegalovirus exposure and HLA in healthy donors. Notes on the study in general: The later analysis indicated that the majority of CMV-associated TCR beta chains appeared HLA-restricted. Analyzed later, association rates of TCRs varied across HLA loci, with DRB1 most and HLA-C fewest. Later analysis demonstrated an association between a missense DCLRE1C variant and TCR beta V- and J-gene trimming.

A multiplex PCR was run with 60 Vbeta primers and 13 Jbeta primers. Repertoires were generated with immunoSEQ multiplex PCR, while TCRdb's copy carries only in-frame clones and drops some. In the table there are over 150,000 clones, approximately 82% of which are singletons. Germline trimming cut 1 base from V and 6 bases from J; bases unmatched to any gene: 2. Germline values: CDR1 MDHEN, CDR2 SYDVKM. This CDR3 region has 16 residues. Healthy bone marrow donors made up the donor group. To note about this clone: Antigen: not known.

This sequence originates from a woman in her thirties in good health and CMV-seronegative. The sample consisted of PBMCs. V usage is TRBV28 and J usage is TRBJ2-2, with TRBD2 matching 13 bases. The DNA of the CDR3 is TGTGCCAGCAGTTTATTACTAGCGGGGGGGCCCGGGGAGCTGTTTTTT. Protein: CASSLLLAGGPGELFF.